This TCR beta chain was found in a study of T cells expressing NK-cell markers. The V gene's germline CDR1 is SGHDN and CDR2 FVKESK. The CDR3 is 13 amino acids. TCRdb reworked the 5' RACE reads into one entry per CDR3 protein, no DNA. The sample has 400,000 or so distinct CDR3 sequences. Sequencing used blood T cells: a sorted CD56 or NKG2C T cell subset, CD4+ or CD8+ T cells, or bulk PBMC T cells (not recorded which). The J gene is TRBJ1-1, the V gene TRBV14. The receptor was derived from a woman between 50 and 59 years old in good health. CDR3 residues: CASSQVRNTEAFF.